The 5 T cell receptor beta chains presented below share a single source sample, sequenced in a study of blood T cell repertoires in COVID-19. Here immunoSEQ multiplex PCR was the method, and the copy in TCRdb shows in-frame clones only, minus some. The sample carries about 130,000 clones, around 86% recorded once. Source material: peripheral blood. These receptors all come from a woman in her 50s who had recovered from COVID-19.

V gene TRBV7-9 combines with J gene TRBJ2-1; 8 bases agree with TRBD1. This CDR3 comprises 16 residues. CDR1 is SEHNR and CDR2 is FQNEAQ in the germline V gene (reference sequence). The V segment lost 5 bases and the J segment 1 base; nucleotides outside the gene matches: 7. The CDR3 region has the DNA TGTGCCAGCAGCCCCGACAGGGGAACTTCCTACAATGAGCAGTTCTTC. Protein: CASSPDRGTSYNEQFF.

The J gene is TRBJ2-5, the V gene TRBV10-3; TRBD1 matches 10 bases. The CDR3 totals 16 residues. Per the germline V gene, CDR1 is ENHRY and CDR2 is SYGVKD. V lost 3 bases to trimming and J lost 3 bases; unmatched junction nucleotides: 7. In nucleotides, the CDR3 is TGTGCCATCAGTGAACGGGACAGGGGCAGGAAAGAGACCCAGTACTTC. This gives the protein CAISERDRGRKETQYF.

The chain recombines TRBV9 with TRBJ2-1; 11 bases align to TRBD2. Germline CDR1 and CDR2: SGDLS and YYNGEE. The ends lost 4 bases at V and 4 bases at J; junction bases unmatched: 7. The CDR3 consists of 16 residues. CDR3 in DNA: TGTGCCAGCAGCTTCACCGGGACTAGCGGATACAATGAGCAGTTCTTC. Protein: CASSFTGTSGYNEQFF.

About this clone itself: Within the sample, other DNA sequences also encode this same CDR3. The V and J genes are TRBV5-4 and TRBJ2-5, with TRBD2 matching over 8 bases. In germline, CDR1 is SGHNT, CDR2 YYREEE (reference sequence). V dropped 3 bases and J dropped 5; count of bases not matched to a gene: 6. The CDR3 is 14 residues long. The CDR3 is CASSSGGGRETQYF. DNA for the CDR3: TGTGCCAGCAGCTCGGGGGGGGGCCGCGAGACCCAGTACTTC.

The gene calls are TRBV18 and TRBJ1-3; 7 nucleotides align to TRBD1. Per the germline V gene, CDR1 is KGHSH and CDR2 is LQKENI. Unmatched junction bases numbered 7, after V lost 8 bases and J lost 0 bases. The CDR3 has 15 amino acids. CDR3 sequence (DNA): TGTGCCAGCACTGGGACAGCTGGCTCTGGAAACACCATATATTTT. It translates to CASTGTAGSGNTIYF. The full variable domain, its missing parts supplied by reference TRBV18 and TRBJ1-3, is NAGVMQNPRHLVRRRGQEARLRCSPMKGHSHVYWYRQLPEEGLKFMVYLQKENIIDESGMPKERFSAEFPKEGPSILRIQQVVRGDSAAYFCASTGTAGSGNTIYFGEGSWLTVV.